This T cell receptor (beta chain) was retrieved from a study of early T cells in non-severe SARS-CoV-2 infection. Across the study: Investigators sequenced bulk RNA drawn from unsorted whole blood, and chains remained unpaired. Study findings and constraints: The study's VDJdb matching favored anti-spike CD8 responses and missed private and CD4 specificities.

Germline CDR1 and CDR2: SEHNR and FQNEAQ (reference sequence). The CDR3 is 15 residues long. The V end lost 4 bases, the J end lost 2 bases, and 15 bases lay between the germline ends. This clonotype was counted ten times or more. No antigen is known for it. Each single cDNA molecule received a unique molecular identifier. Via MiXCR, TCRdb re-called the 5' RACE reads, giving one row per CDR3 protein. Of about 21,000 distinct CDR3 sequences listed, 5% to 6% were seen once; the top ten hold roughly 15%. The receptor was derived from an adult who was a healthcare worker with PCR-confirmed SARS-CoV-2 infection or an uninfected control (not recorded which). The sequenced sample was whole blood, obtained at baseline. This chain joins TRBV7-9 and TRBJ2-7; D unclear. For the CDR3, the DNA is TGTGCCAGCAGCTCCACGGACCTAGGGACCTACGAGCAGTACTTC. The encoded protein is CASSSTDLGTYEQYF. Based on the CDR3 plus reference TRBV7-9 and TRBJ2-7, the full variable domain is DTGVSQNPRHKITKRGQNVTFRCDPISEHNRLYWYRQTLGQGPEFLTYFQNEAQLEKSRLLSDRFSAERPKGSFSTLEIQRTEQGDSAMYLCASSSTDLGTYEQYFGPGTRLTVT.